Following are 27 T cell receptor beta chains from one sample sequenced in a study of blood T cell repertoires in COVID-19. Assay: immunoSEQ multiplex PCR; the TCRdb copy retains only in-frame clones and omits some. The sample holds under 250,000 clones, nearly 90% seen once. Sequenced material: PBMCs or T cells enriched from blood (not recorded which). The source is a woman between 25 and 40 years old with acute COVID-19.

The CDR3 loop is CAWSSSTTNEKLFF. As DNA, the CDR3 is TGTGCCTGGAGTTCTTCTACAACTAATGAAAAACTGTTTTTT. The gene calls are TRBV30 and TRBJ1-4; D ambiguous. CDR1 is GTSNPN, CDR2 SVGIG, per germline (reference sequence). The ends were cut back, 2 bases at V and 0 bases at J, with 7 bases in the middle. This CDR3 contains 14 residues.

The chain is built from TRBV7-3 and TRBJ1-6; TRBD1 matches 7 bases. The trim removed 5 bases at V and 7 bases at J, leaving 11 bases unmatched. The CDR3 loop spans 16 amino acids. The germline CDR1 and CDR2 sequences are SGHTA and FQGTGA. CDR3 coding DNA: TGTGCCAGCAGCCTCCTCCCTCAGGGGGACAATTCACCCCTCCACTTT. The encoded protein is CASSLLPQGDNSPLHF. Supplemented by reference TRBV7-3 and TRBJ1-6, the full variable domain reads GAGVSQTPSNKVTEKGKYVELRCDPISGHTALYWYRQSLGQGPEFLIYFQGTGAADDSGLPNDRFFAVRPEGSVSTLKIQRTERGDSAVYLCASSLLPQGDNSPLHFGNGTRLTVT.

The gene calls are TRBV19 and TRBJ2-7; possibly TRBD2 for D (5 bases). The CDR3 length is 12 residues. V was trimmed by 1 base and J by 4 bases, leaving 5 bases between them. Germline V gene data show CDR1 as LNHDA and CDR2 as SQIVND (reference sequence). CDR3 amino acids: CASSIGGYEQYF. CDR3 coding DNA: TGTGCCAGTAGTATAGGAGGGTACGAGCAGTACTTC.

This clone appeared once. The chain is built from TRBV28 and TRBJ1-4; the match to TRBD1 covers 8 bases. The trim removed 6 bases at V and 0 bases at J, leaving 3 bases unmatched. The CDR3 covers 15 residues. CDR1 MDHEN and CDR2 SYDVKM come from the germline V gene. CDR3 bases: TGTGCCAGCAGGTCAGGGGGCCCAACTAATGAAAAACTGTTTTTT. Its protein product is CASRSGGPTNEKLFF.

This chain joins TRBV4-1 and TRBJ1-4, with D possibly matching TRBD1 (5 bases). The CDR3 spans 14 residues. V lost 1 base to trimming and J lost 4 bases, with 7 bases between them. The germline CDR1 and CDR2 sequences are MGHRA and YSYEKL. CDR3 sequence reads: CASSQVGGNEKLFF. CDR3 nucleotides: TGCGCCAGCAGCCAAGTCGGGGGTAATGAAAAACTGTTTTTT.

The gene calls are TRBV2 and TRBJ1-2; maybe TRBD1 (5 bases). Trimming removed 4 bases from V and 3 bases from J, with 15 bases in between. Germline-derived CDR1 and CDR2 are SNHLY and FYNNEI. The CDR3 spans 15 residues. CDR3 bases: TGTGCCAGCAGTGTTACGGGGGAGACAGACTATGGCTACACCTTC. It encodes CASSVTGETDYGYTF.

The chain is built from TRBV4-1 and TRBJ1-2; tentative D call: TRBD1 (6 bases). CDR1 is MGHRA and CDR2 is YSYEKL in the germline V gene. The V and J ends lost 0 bases and 3 bases respectively, with 14 bases between them. The CDR3 spans 16 residues. CDR3 loop: CASSQDRYRVDYGYTF. The CDR3 DNA follows: TGCGCCAGCAGCCAAGATCGGTACAGGGTAGACTATGGCTACACCTTC.

This chain links TRBV29-1 with TRBJ1-5; TRBD1 agrees at 7 bases. The CDR3 is 14 amino acids. Per the germline V gene, CDR1 is SQVTM and CDR2 is ANQGSEA. V trimming: 4 bases; J trimming: 6 bases; junction bases outside the gene matches: 9. CDR3 coding DNA: TGCAGCGTTGCCGGACAGGCGGCGGGTCAGCCCCAGCATTTT. Its translation is CSVAGQAAGQPQHF.

The chain has TRBV20-1 and TRBJ2-7; 10 nucleotides agree with TRBD1. Germline lookup yields CDR1 DFQATT and CDR2 SNEGSKA (reference sequence). Unmatched junction bases numbered 3, after V lost 3 bases and J lost 4 bases. This CDR3 contains 13 residues. The CDR3 spells CSASGQGEYEQYF. The DNA of the CDR3 is TGCAGTGCTAGTGGACAGGGGGAATACGAGCAGTACTTC.

Relative to its sample, this clone is medium-sized (0.01 to 0.1%). This chain links TRBV7-2 with TRBJ1-2; possibly TRBD1 for D (6 bases). CDR3 length equals 14 residues. The germline V and J ends were trimmed by 1 base and 7 bases, with 13 bases remaining between them. CDR1 is SGHTA and CDR2 is FQGNSA in the germline V gene. CDR3 sequence (DNA): TGTGCCAGCAGCTTAGGGGACACGGGGGGTGGCTACACCTTC. It translates to CASSLGDTGGGYTF.

The chain links TRBV29-1 to TRBJ2-2, with 10 nucleotides matching TRBD1. The CDR3 totals 16 residues. J was trimmed by 5 bases and V by 5 bases; bases with no gene match: 11. The germline V gene encodes CDR1 SQVTM and CDR2 ANQGSEA. The CDR3 region has the DNA TGCAGCGTTAAAATTCCGGGACAGGGGTTTACCGGGGAGCTGTTTTTT. It encodes CSVKIPGQGFTGELFF.

This chain joins TRBV15 and TRBJ1-1, with D possibly being TRBD1 (5 bases). The CDR3 spans 14 residues. Germline CDR1 and CDR2: LNHNV and YYDKDF (reference sequence). Trimming took 5 bases from V and 4 from J, leaving 14 bases between them. CDR3 residues: CATSSGGGSTEAFF. CDR3 DNA sequence: TGTGCCACCAGCTCTGGGGGGGGGTCCACTGAAGCTTTCTTT.

The chain recombines TRBV3-1 (or the pseudogene TRBV3-2) with TRBJ1-1, with 10 nucleotides matching TRBD1. Trimming at V came to 5 bases and at J to 2 bases, leaving 8 bases not matched to a gene. Germline values: CDR1 LGHDT, CDR2 YNNKEL (reference sequence). The CDR3 runs to 16 residues. DNA for the CDR3: TGTGCCAGCAGCTCCCGACAGGGGGCGCTTAACACTGAAGCTTTCTTT. Protein sequence: CASSSRQGALNTEAFF.

The chain carries TRBV2 and TRBJ1-5; D is unresolved. Trimming took 3 bases from V and 4 from J, leaving 13 bases between them. CDR3 length: 15 residues. CDR1 and CDR2 from the germline V gene are SNHLY and FYNNEI. In DNA form, the CDR3 reads TGTGCCAGCAGTGATGAGGGATCCGAGAATCAGCCCCAGCATTTT. It yields the protein CASSDEGSENQPQHF.

This chain uses TRBV14 with TRBJ2-5; tentatively, D is TRBD1 (5 bases). This CDR3 is 14 amino acids long. The V gene's germline CDR1 is SGHDN and CDR2 FVKESK. The V end was cut by 1 base, the J end by 2 bases, with 8 bases between. The CDR3 DNA is TGTGCCAGCAGCCAAGTAAACAGGCAAGAGACCCAGTACTTC. Amino acids: CASSQVNRQETQYF.

The chain is built from TRBV5-1 and TRBJ2-3; a weak D match, TRBD2 (7 bases). This CDR3 contains 15 residues. V was shortened by 4 bases and J by 3 bases, with 15 bases between the two germline ends. In germline, CDR1 is SGHRS, CDR2 YFSETQ. CDR3 nucleotides: TGCGCCAGCAGCATGGAGGGGAGGGGGACAGATACGCAGTATTTT. Amino acid sequence: CASSMEGRGTDTQYF.

The gene calls are TRBV18 and TRBJ1-5, with D unclear. This CDR3 has 15 amino acids. V dropped 3 bases and J dropped 4 bases, with 13 bases sitting between them. Germline lookup yields CDR1 KGHSH and CDR2 LQKENI. The CDR3 bases are TGTGCCAGCTCACCCTCTATCCAGGAAAATCAGCCCCAGCATTTT. Translation: CASSPSIQENQPQHF. Complete variable domain (other parts from reference TRBV18 and TRBJ1-5): NAGVMQNPRHLVRRRGQEARLRCSPMKGHSHVYWYRQLPEEGLKFMVYLQKENIIDESGMPKERFSAEFPKEGPSILRIQQVVRGDSAAYFCASSPSIQENQPQHFGDGTRLSIL.

The chain links TRBV9 to TRBJ1-4; TRBD1 matches 7 bases. Losses at the gene ends were 3 bases for V and 8 bases for J; bases not matched to a gene: 13. CDR1 is SGDLS, CDR2 YYNGEE, per germline. The length of the CDR3 is 16 residues. The CDR3 DNA sequence: TGTGCCAGCAGCGATGGGACAGCGAACCGGGAGGAAAAACTGTTTTTT. Translating gives CASSDGTANREEKLFF. Full variable domain (rest looked up from reference TRBV9 and TRBJ1-4): DSGVTQTPKHLITATGQRVTLRCSPRSGDLSVYWYQQSLDQGLQFLIQYYNGEERAKGNILERFSAQQFPDLHSELNLSSLELGDSALYFCASSDGTANREEKLFFGSGTQLSVL.

The rearrangement uses TRBV19 and TRBJ1-3, with D tentatively TRBD1 (5 bases). Germline CDR1 reads LNHDA; CDR2 reads SQIVND (reference sequence). The CDR3 length is 17 residues. V was clipped by 5 bases and J by 3 bases, with 20 bases between them. The CDR3, as DNA: TGTGCCAGTAGTCTGACGGGGGTGGGGCGATTTGGAAACACCATATATTTT. Its translation: CASSLTGVGRFGNTIYF.

This clone turned up a few times. The gene calls are TRBV14 and TRBJ2-3, with 9 bases identical to TRBD2. Germline V CDR1 and CDR2: SGHDN, FVKESK. V was clipped by 1 base and J by 1 base; unmatched bases: 3. CDR3 size: 16 residues. Here the CDR3 DNA reads TGTGCCAGCAGCCAAGGGAGACTAGCGGGCACAGATACGCAGTATTTT. Translating it yields CASSQGRLAGTDTQYF.

A single count supports this clone. The chain joins TRBV21-1 to TRBJ1-1; the D call of TRBD1 is as the table states it, not checked on the DNA. TRBV21-1 is annotated as a pseudogene. The CDR3 contains 13 residues. This CDR3 reads CASRGQGAAEAFF. In DNA, the CDR3 is TGTGCCAGCAGGGGACAGGGGGCGGCTGAAGCTTTCTTT.

V and J are TRBV7-8 and TRBJ1-2; D is unresolved. The ends were cut back, 1 base at V and 4 bases at J, with 10 bases in the middle. This CDR3 is built from 14 residues. Germline-derived CDR1 and CDR2 are SGHVS and FQNEAQ. CDR3 coding DNA: TGTGCCAGCAGCTTAGGTCAGTCTGGCTATGGCTACACCTTC. As protein: CASSLGQSGYGYTF.

The V call is TRBV30, the J call TRBJ2-3; 10 bases are shared with TRBD2. J was trimmed by 6 bases and V by 4 bases; bases with no gene match: 7. Germline V gene lookup returns CDR1 GTSNPN and CDR2 SVGIG (reference sequence). The CDR3 runs 14 residues. DNA for the CDR3: TGTGCCTGGACCGGGACTAGCGTTGCGGATACGCAGTATTTT. Translation: CAWTGTSVADTQYF.

This sequence joins TRBV9 and TRBJ2-7; 11 bases agree with TRBD1. Unmatched junction bases numbered 9, after V lost 5 bases and J lost 5 bases. The CDR3 has 15 residues. The germline gives CDR1 SGDLS, CDR2 YYNGEE. CDR3 residues: CASSESGTGGDEQYF. For the CDR3, the DNA is TGTGCCAGCAGTGAATCCGGGACAGGGGGGGACGAGCAGTACTTC.

A single count supports this clone. The chain carries TRBV18 and TRBJ1-1, with D maybe TRBD1 (6 bases). V gave up 5 bases and J gave up 1 base, with 14 bases separating them. Per germline, CDR1 KGHSH and CDR2 LQKENI. This CDR3 region has 15 residues. In DNA form, the CDR3 reads TGTGCCAGCTCAACCGGACAGTTGGGGAACACTGAAGCTTTCTTT. It translates to CASSTGQLGNTEAFF.

A remark on this clone: The germline gene is not matched at one end of the junction; a read error may be the cause. The J gene is TRBJ2-7, the V gene TRBV3-1 (or the pseudogene TRBV3-2), with 7 bases lining up with TRBD2. CDR1 and CDR2 (germline): LGHDT, YNNKEL (reference sequence). The CDR3 loop spans 14 amino acids. CDR3 DNA: TGTGCCAGCAGCCCTGGGAGGGGCGACTACGAGCAGCACTTC. It codes for CASSPGRGDYEQHF.

This clone was picked up one time. The chain has TRBV25-1 and TRBJ2-7, with D perhaps TRBD1 (7 bases). The germline V and J ends were trimmed by 2 bases and 3 bases, with 23 bases remaining between them. This CDR3 has 18 residues. Germline loops: CDR1 MGHDK, CDR2 SYGVNS. The CDR3 nucleotides read TGTGCCAGCAGTGAACGATACCCCGGGAGACAGGGAGTCTACGAGCAGTACTTC. Its translation is CASSERYPGRQGVYEQYF.